Presented here are 22 T cell receptor beta chains from one specimen sequenced in a study of blood T cell repertoires in COVID-19. The repertoire was sequenced with immunoSEQ multiplex PCR; TCRdb's copy has only in-frame clones and lacks some. The sample shows 350,000 to 450,000 clones, 89% of them seen only once. Sequenced sample: peripheral blood. The receptor set was obtained from a woman aged 40 to 50 with COVID-19, enrolled during active disease.

The rearrangement joins TRBV6-6 to TRBJ2-6; D remains unclear. Trimming took 5 bases from V and 0 from J, leaving 17 bases between them. The CDR3 covers 18 residues. From germline, CDR1 is MNHNY and CDR2 SVGAGI (reference sequence). The CDR3: CASSPQAGSPSGANVLTF. The CDR3 nucleotides read TGTGCCAGCAGTCCCCAGGCAGGTTCTCCCTCTGGGGCCAACGTCCTGACTTTC.

The chain carries TRBV4-3 and TRBJ1-2; TRBD1 matches at 10 bases. The CDR3 contains 15 residues. The germline CDR1 and CDR2 sequences are LGHNA and YSLEER. V lost 1 base and J lost 11; bases outside the gene matches: 10. CDR3 nucleotide sequence: TGCGCCAGCAGCCAAGGCCGACAGGGGGCGCAGAGATACACCTTC. This sequence encodes CASSQGRQGAQRYTF.

This clone showed up just a few times. In the same sample, other DNA sequences code for this CDR3. The rearrangement links TRBV7-2 to TRBJ1-1, with 9 bases identical to TRBD1. Germline loops: CDR1 SGHTA, CDR2 FQGNSA. The CDR3 runs to 15 residues. The J segment lost 1 base and the V segment lost 5 bases, leaving 5 bases of the junction unmatched. The CDR3 sequence is CASSLRQGGNTEAFF. The CDR3, as DNA: TGTGCCAGCAGCCTAAGACAGGGGGGGAACACTGAAGCTTTCTTT.

The chain joins TRBV7-3 to TRBJ2-1, with 7 bases fitting TRBD1. With V trimmed by 5 bases and J by 7 bases, 5 bases remained unmatched. The CDR3 extends over 13 amino acids. CDR1 SGHTA and CDR2 FQGTGA come from the germline V gene. CDR3 bases: TGTGCCAGCAGCCCGTCGGACAGGAATGAGCAGTTCTTC. Translating gives CASSPSDRNEQFF.

This chain connects TRBV6-1 to TRBJ1-5, with D possibly being TRBD1 (6 bases). V was pared by 3 bases and J by 0 bases, with 12 bases between. Germline V gene data show CDR1 as MNHNS and CDR2 as SASEGT. CDR3 size: 16 residues. DNA for the CDR3: TGTGCCAGCAGTGACGACAGGTTTCTTAGCAATCAGCCCCAGCATTTT. Residues: CASSDDRFLSNQPQHF.

The chain combines TRBV28 with TRBJ1-3; D not resolved. CDR3 length equals 15 residues. In germline, CDR1 is MDHEN, CDR2 SYDVKM. Trimming pared 2 bases from V and 4 bases from J, leaving 12 bases between. CDR3: CASSLRSGVGNTIYF. CDR3 DNA sequence: TGTGCCAGCAGTTTACGGTCCGGAGTGGGAAACACCATATATTTT.

The V and J genes are TRBV28 and TRBJ1-5, with a weak D call TRBD1 (6 bases). Germline CDR1 reads MDHEN; CDR2 reads SYDVKM. V shed 0 bases and J shed 12 bases, with 9 bases lying between them. The CDR3 loop spans 12 amino acids. CDR3 DNA: TGTGCCAGCAGTTTATGGGGGGCAGGCCAGCATTTT. It translates to CASSLWGAGQHF.

To note about this clone: Mismatch with germline at one junction end may stem from a read error. The chain employs TRBV6-1 and TRBJ1-1, with 8 positions matching TRBD1. Germline values: CDR1 MNHNS, CDR2 SASEGT. The CDR3 loop spans 11 amino acids. CDR3 nucleotide sequence: TGTGCCAGCAGTGAGGTAATGACAGGGGCTTTT. It specifies CASSEVMTGAF.

The rearrangement links TRBV5-1 to TRBJ2-1; 12 positions match TRBD2. After removal of 4 bases from V and 9 bases from J, the junction contained 11 bases not matched to a gene. Germline lookup yields CDR1 SGHRS and CDR2 YFSETQ. The CDR3 covers 16 residues. CDR3 coding DNA: TGCGCCAGCAGCAAAACTAGCGGGGGGCCAGACGGTGAGCAGTTCTTC. Its translation: CASSKTSGGPDGEQFF.

The chain employs TRBV18 and TRBJ1-5; 7 bases match TRBD1. Germline lookup yields CDR1 KGHSH and CDR2 LQKENI. Trimming took 3 bases from V and 9 from J; bases not matched to a gene: 14. The CDR3 extends over 16 amino acids. The DNA of the CDR3 is TGTGCCAGCTCACCCTTGGGACAGACAAATTATCGGCCCCAGCATTTT. It encodes CASSPLGQTNYRPQHF.

The chain links TRBV11-2 to TRBJ1-4; 11 nucleotides align to TRBD1. CDR3 length equals 16 residues. Trimming took 3 bases from V and 1 from J; bases not matched to a gene: 1. From germline, CDR1 is SGHAT and CDR2 FQNNGV. The CDR3 region has the DNA TGTGCCAGCAGCTTCGGGACAGGGGGAACTAATGAAAAACTGTTTTTT. It yields the protein CASSFGTGGTNEKLFF.

CDR3 in DNA: TGTGCCAGCAGCTCCCGGACAGGCTACTCCTACAATGAGCAGTTCTTC. Residues: CASSSRTGYSYNEQFF. The rearrangement links TRBV13 to TRBJ2-1; 7 bases match TRBD1. The germline CDR1 and CDR2 sequences are PRHDT and FYEKMQ (reference sequence). There are 16 residues in the CDR3. The ends lost 4 bases at V and 0 bases at J; junction bases unmatched: 6.

The V gene is TRBV2, the J gene TRBJ1-5; 10 nucleotides align to TRBD1. Germline V CDR1 and CDR2: SNHLY, FYNNEI. With 5 bases clipped from V and 7 bases from J, the junction kept 8 bases outside the gene matches. This CDR3 has 15 amino acids. The CDR3 reads CASSPDRGREQPQHF. Here the CDR3 DNA reads TGTGCCAGCAGTCCCGACAGGGGGCGTGAGCAGCCCCAGCATTTT.

This clone was seen a single time. This chain links TRBV5-1 with TRBJ1-1; 7 bases fit TRBD1. The junction had 5 bases not matched to a gene; V was cut back by 2 bases and J by 10 bases. The germline V gene has CDR1 SGHRS and CDR2 YFSETQ. The CDR3 runs to 12 residues. CDR3 DNA: TGCGCCAGCAGCTTCCGGGACAGTGGAGCTTTCTTT. Its protein product is CASSFRDSGAFF.

The rearrangement uses TRBV7-8 and TRBJ2-1; D is perhaps TRBD2 (6 bases). The CDR3 consists of 17 residues. V was pared by 5 bases and J by 3 bases, with 20 bases between. Looked up from germline, CDR1 is SGHVS and CDR2 is FQNEAQ. The CDR3: CASSPGTSYPNYNEQFF. In DNA form, the CDR3 reads TGTGCCAGCAGCCCCGGGACTTCATATCCTAACTACAATGAGCAGTTCTTC.

DNA of the CDR3: TGTGCCAGCAGTTTTGGGAGAAGGGACACCGGGGAGCTGTTTTTT. This gives the protein CASSFGRRDTGELFF. The V gene is TRBV28, the J gene TRBJ2-2; tentative D call: TRBD2 (5 bases). CDR1 and CDR2 (germline): MDHEN, SYDVKM. Trimming left V 3 bases short and J 3 bases short, with 11 bases between. CDR3 length equals 15 residues.

This chain uses TRBV11-2 with TRBJ1-2; possibly TRBD1 for D (5 bases). V was cut by 5 bases and J by 2 bases, with 12 bases left in between. The CDR3 loop spans 14 amino acids. From germline, CDR1 is SGHAT and CDR2 FQNNGV. In nucleotides, the CDR3 is TGTGCCAGCAGCCGAGGGAGGGGAAACTATGGCTACACCTTC. Its protein is CASSRGRGNYGYTF.

For this clone: Other DNA sequences in this sample translate to the same CDR3. The chain recombines TRBV28 with TRBJ2-7; no definite D call. The ends were cut back, 5 bases at V and 2 bases at J, with 10 bases in the middle. Germline values: CDR1 MDHEN, CDR2 SYDVKM. There are 13 residues in the CDR3. Here the CDR3 reads CASSAPVAYEQYF. For the CDR3, the DNA is TGTGCCAGCAGTGCCCCAGTGGCCTACGAGCAGTACTTC.

The gene calls are TRBV2 and TRBJ1-5, with D unclear. Deletions cut 2 bases from V and 4 bases from J, with 6 bases between. The CDR3 is 13 amino acids. CDR1 is SNHLY, CDR2 FYNNEI, per germline. CDR3 in amino acids: CASSELGNQPQHF. CDR3 in DNA: TGTGCCAGCAGTGAACTAGGAAATCAGCCCCAGCATTTT.

The J gene is TRBJ2-5, the V gene TRBV28; 13 bases fit TRBD2. CDR3 size: 16 residues. With 5 bases clipped from V and 3 bases from J, the junction kept 6 bases outside the gene matches. Germline V gene sequence: CDR1 MDHEN, CDR2 SYDVKM. The CDR3 spells CASSNGLAGEEETQYF. CDR3 nucleotides: TGTGCCAGCAGTAATGGACTAGCGGGAGAGGAAGAGACCCAGTACTTC.

This clone has only one observation. The chain is built from TRBV7-3 and TRBJ1-6; D remains ambiguous. Trimming removed 0 bases at V and 7 bases at J, with 10 bases between. CDR3 length equals 15 residues. Germline V gene sequence: CDR1 SGHTA, CDR2 FQGTGA. Written as DNA, the CDR3 is TGTGCCAGCAGCTTAACGCACACAGAGAATTCACCCCTCCACTTT. Residues: CASSLTHTENSPLHF.

The chain is built from TRBV25-1 and TRBJ2-1; TRBD2 matches 14 bases. Unmatched junction bases numbered 10, after V lost 6 bases and J lost 12 bases. This CDR3 comprises 15 residues. Germline-derived CDR1 and CDR2 are MGHDK and SYGVNS. The CDR3 sequence is CASSNGTSGGLTQFF. In nucleotides, the CDR3 is TGTGCCAGCAGCAATGGGACTAGCGGGGGCTTAACGCAGTTCTTC.